A selection of T cell receptor beta chains follows, all from one sample in a study of OX40 agonist ivuxolimab in advanced cancers. The assay was immunoSEQ multiplex PCR, and TCRdb's table has in-frame clones only and misses some. Of about 59,000 clones listed, over 75% are singletons. The input for sequencing was CD4+ or CD8+ T cells sorted from blood, taken in a trial of the OX40 agonist ivuxolimab. Source of these receptors: an adult with an advanced solid tumor such as melanoma, head and neck, liver or kidney cancer. CDR3s include the opening cysteine and the closing phenylalanine or tryptophan. A D gene is named only where the DNA matches it firmly. Size is omitted from some rows. Given values are once, few, many or a class for expanded clones.

clone_size | j_call | v_call | cdr3_length | d_call | cdr3_nt | cdr3_aa
NA | TRBJ1-1 | TRBV5-1 | 15 | NA | TGCGCCAGCAGCTTGGATTCAGGCGGGAACACTGAAGCTTTCTTT | CASSLDSGGNTEAFF
NA | TRBJ1-6 | TRBV4-2 | 13 | NA | TGTGCCAGCAGCCAAGTGGGTAATTCACCCCTCCACTTT | CASSQVGNSPLHF
NA | TRBJ2-3 | TRBV7-2 | 17 | TRBD2 | TGTGCCAGCAGCCTAAGGACTAGCGGAACAAGCACAGATACGCAGTATTTT | CASSLRTSGTSTDTQYF
NA | TRBJ1-5 | TRBV10-3 | 14 | NA | TGTGCCATCAGTGAACCCCCAGGCAATCAGCCCCAGCATTTT | CAISEPPGNQPQHF
NA | TRBJ2-1 | TRBV12-5 | 13 | NA | TGTGCTAGTGCCAGCTACCGAAGCGATGAGCAGTTCTTC | CASASYRSDEQFF
once | TRBJ2-5 | TRBV6-5 | 16 | NA | TGTGCCAGCAGTTACTCGGGACCGAGGGCCCAAGAGACCCAGTACTTC | CASSYSGPRAQETQYF
once | TRBJ2-1 | TRBV5-1 | 14 | NA | TGCGCCAGCAGCTTGGTTGTGCTCTACAATGAGCAGTTCTTC | CASSLVVLYNEQFF
NA | TRBJ2-7 | TRBV27 | 15 | TRBD2 | TGTGCCAGCAGTATGACTAGCGGGAGCCCCTACGAGCAGTACTTC | CASSMTSGSPYEQYF
NA | TRBJ1-1 | TRBV7-2 | 16 | NA | TGTGCCAGCAGGAGGCACAGGGAGTGGCTGAACACTGAAGCTTTCTTT | CASRRHREWLNTEAFF
once | TRBJ2-3 | TRBV7-9 | 14 | TRBD1 | TGTGCCTGGGGACAGGGGATTTTCACAGATACGCAGTATTTT | CAWGQGIFTDTQYF
NA | TRBJ2-7 | TRBV5-6 | 14 | TRBD1 | TGTGCCAGCTCTAGGACAGGGGGCGAGGACGAGCAGTACTTC | CASSRTGGEDEQYF
NA | TRBJ2-5 | TRBV5-4 | 12 | NA | TGTGCCAGCAGTTTACAGAAAGAGACCCAGTACTTC | CASSLQKETQYF
NA | TRBJ1-1 | TRBV30 | 13 | TRBD1 | TGTGCCTGGAGTAGGGACAGCAACACTGAAGCTTTCTTT | CAWSRDSNTEAFF
NA | TRBJ1-5 | TRBV4-1 | 14 | NA | TGCGCCAGCAGCCAAGAATCCGGGGCGCAGCCCCAGCATTTT | CASSQESGAQPQHF
NA | TRBJ2-2 | TRBV6-5 | 13 | TRBD1 | TGTGCCAGCAGGGACAGGGGCACCGGGGAGCTGTTTTTT | CASRDRGTGELFF
NA | TRBJ2-3 | TRBV7-9 | 14 | TRBD2 | TGTGCCAGCAGAAAGGGACTAGCGTCAGATACGCAGTATTTT | CASRKGLASDTQYF
NA | TRBJ2-7 | TRBV5-6 | 13 | NA | TGTGCCAGCAGCTTGCTAGCACTAGGAACGCAGTACTTC | CASSLLALGTQYF
few | TRBJ1-6 | TRBV9 | 12 | NA | TGTGCCAGCAGCGGGGAAGATTCACCCCTCCACTTT | CASSGEDSPLHF
few | TRBJ2-1 | TRBV5-1 | 15 | TRBD2 | TGCGCCAGCAGCCCCGGGACTAGCGGGGGCTATGAGCAGTTCTTC | CASSPGTSGGYEQFF
NA | TRBJ2-5 | TRBV5-8 | 11 | NA | TGTGCCAGCAGGCAGGTGGAGACCCAGTACTTC | CASRQVETQYF
NA | TRBJ2-7 | TRBV19 | 14 | NA | TGTGCCAGTAGCAATACCGTAAGTCCTGACGAGCAGTACTTC | CASSNTVSPDEQYF
medium-sized | TRBJ1-1 | TRBV9 | 14 | TRBD1 | TGTGCCAGCAGCGGACAGGGGGCGAACACTGAAGCTTTCTTT | CASSGQGANTEAFF
NA | TRBJ2-1 | TRBV30 | 15 | NA | TGTGCCTGGAGTGCCGAAAGCGGAGCCTACAATGAGCAGTTCTTC | CAWSAESGAYNEQFF
NA | TRBJ2-3 | TRBV18 | 15 | NA | TGTGCCAGCTCACCCGCCATTGTCGGCACAGATACGCAGTATTTT | CASSPAIVGTDTQYF
NA | TRBJ1-2 | TRBV6-5 | 11 | NA | TGTGCCAGCACCTCGGGGTACGGCTACACCTTC | CASTSGYGYTF
few | TRBJ1-1 | TRBV4-2 | 14 | NA | TGTGCCAGCAGCCTAGAGAGGGGCAGCACTGAAGCTTTCTTT | CASSLERGSTEAFF
NA | TRBJ1-1 | TRBV10-3 | 16 | NA | TGTGCCATCACCAGCACTCGGGACGGCGGAGGGACTGAAGCTTTCTTT | CAITSTRDGGGTEAFF
NA | TRBJ2-3 | TRBV6-5 | 15 | NA | TGTGCCAGCAAGGGCAGGCCCTGGAGCACAGATACGCAGTATTTT | CASKGRPWSTDTQYF
NA | TRBJ1-2 | TRBV9 | 16 | TRBD1 | TGTGCCAGCAGCGTAGCCTCCTCCGGACAGGGTCGCGGCTACACCTTC | CASSVASSGQGRGYTF
NA | TRBJ2-2 | TRBV4-2 | 14 | TRBD1 | TGTGCCAGCAGCCGACAGGGGAACACCGGGGAGCTGTTTTTT | CASSRQGNTGELFF